This T cell receptor beta chain stems from a study of T-cell memory formation after mild COVID-19. Study-wide context: Across donors, TCR clusters were largely donor specific. Overall study findings and caveats: Proof of SARS-CoV-2 specificity was absent for the second-wave clones that crested on day 37. CD4+ bias marked clones expanding day 15 to 37, unlike balanced contracting clones.

In the case of this clonotype: Antigen unknown.

Researchers used 5'RACE with constant-segment primers to make TCR alpha and TCR beta cDNA libraries that carry sample barcodes and UMIs. TCRdb fed the 5' RACE reads into MiXCR, producing one record per CDR3 protein. This sample has roughly 200,000 distinct CDR3 sequences, with 7.5% to 10% found just once. This TCR came from a man between 18 and 35 years old who had mild COVID-19 (a few samples of this study predate the infection). Cell type and time point are not known. Sample: PBMCs or a T cell subset sorted from them (not recorded which).

The CDR3 nucleotides are TGTGCCAGCAGTGAAAGTGGTCGGACTTCTGGGGCCAACGTCCTGACTTTC. Protein product: CASSESGRTSGANVLTF. This sequence joins TRBV6-1 and TRBJ2-6, with D maybe TRBD2 (5 bases). CDR1 is MNHNS and CDR2 is SASEGT in the germline V gene. Trimming stripped 2 bases from V and 1 base from J, with 12 bases between. This CDR3 is 17 amino acids long.